The 32 T cell receptor beta chains reported below all come from one sample, sequenced in a study of cytomegalovirus exposure and HLA in healthy donors. With 60 Vbeta and 13 Jbeta primers, the PCR was carried out. This table comes from immunoSEQ multiplex PCR, and its TCRdb copy is limited to in-frame clones, with some not included. The table records some 120,000 clones, around 77% of them present only once. Material for sequencing was PBMCs. These TCRs come from a woman between 35 and 50 years old in good health and CMV-seropositive.

The rearrangement uses TRBV11-2 and TRBJ2-7; 7 bases line up with TRBD1. CDR1 is SGHAT and CDR2 is FQNNGV in the germline V gene. V was pared by 7 bases and J by 6 bases, with 15 bases of the junction left unmatched. The CDR3 is 15 residues long. CDR3 sequence: CASIPGQTNGGEQYF. The CDR3 DNA reads as TGTGCCAGCATACCGGGACAGACAAATGGGGGCGAGCAGTACTTC.

The V and J genes are TRBV11-2 and TRBJ2-3; 10 bases match TRBD1. The CDR3 loop spans 16 amino acids. The J segment lost 1 base and the V segment lost 4 bases, leaving 5 bases of the junction unmatched. Germline V CDR1 and CDR2: SGHAT, FQNNGV. The CDR3 coding sequence is TGTGCCAGCAGCTCGAGGGGGACAGGGGGCACAGATACGCAGTATTTT. Translation gives CASSSRGTGGTDTQYF.

The chain couples TRBV18 to TRBJ1-1; 11 bases map to TRBD1. The CDR3 has 14 amino acids. The J segment lost 5 bases and the V segment lost 8 bases, leaving 7 bases of the junction unmatched. Germline values: CDR1 KGHSH, CDR2 LQKENI. Written as DNA, the CDR3 is TGTGCCAGCACCCAGGACAGGGGGCGTACTGAAGCTTTCTTT. It yields the protein CASTQDRGRTEAFF.

The chain links TRBV27 to TRBJ2-7, with 12 bases identical to TRBD1. CDR1 and CDR2 (germline): MNHEY, SMNVEV (reference sequence). Trimming removed 4 bases from V and 3 bases from J; junction bases left unmatched: 4. The CDR3 spans 15 residues. This CDR3 reads CASSSGTGGSYEQYF. In nucleotides, the CDR3 is TGTGCCAGCAGTTCCGGGACAGGGGGCAGCTACGAGCAGTACTTC.

The chain joins TRBV19 to TRBJ2-1; D is ambiguous. V gave up 3 bases and J gave up 0 bases, with 9 bases separating them. Germline-derived CDR1 and CDR2 are LNHDA and SQIVND (reference sequence). This CDR3 comprises 15 residues. CDR3 region: CASSIAISSYNEQFF. CDR3 bases: TGTGCCAGTAGTATCGCAATCAGCTCCTACAATGAGCAGTTCTTC. Based on the CDR3 plus reference TRBV19 and TRBJ2-1, the full variable domain is DGGITQSPKYLFRKEGQNVTLSCEQNLNHDAMYWYRQDPGQGLRLIYYSQIVNDFQKGDIAEGYSVSREKKESFPLTVTSAQKNPTAFYLCASSIAISSYNEQFFGPGTRLTVL.

The CDR3 spells CASSILGGSSYEQYF. For the CDR3, the DNA is TGTGCCAGTAGTATACTGGGGGGGAGCTCCTACGAGCAGTACTTC. The J gene is TRBJ2-7, the V gene TRBV19; 7 bases map to TRBD2. This CDR3 has 15 amino acids. The germline V gene has CDR1 LNHDA and CDR2 SQIVND (reference sequence). The V gene end was trimmed by 2 bases and the J gene end by 0 bases; junction bases not matched to a gene: 4.

This chain connects TRBV29-1 to TRBJ1-2, with 9 bases fitting TRBD1. CDR1 is SQVTM and CDR2 is ANQGSEA in the germline V gene. The CDR3 sequence is 16 residues long. V lost 1 base and J lost 2; bases outside the gene matches: 8. CDR3 sequence: CSVEGGQGIWNYGYTF. The CDR3 nucleotides read TGCAGCGTTGAAGGGGGACAGGGAATTTGGAACTATGGCTACACCTTC.

The V gene is TRBV7-2, the J gene TRBJ1-4, with 9 bases aligning to TRBD1. Germline-derived CDR1 and CDR2 are SGHTA and FQGNSA. The V and J ends lost 5 bases and 7 bases, in that order; junction bases with no gene match: 8. The CDR3 totals 15 residues. CDR3 loop: CASSKYRGRSEKLFF. Written as DNA, the CDR3 is TGTGCCAGCAGCAAGTACAGGGGGCGCAGTGAAAAACTGTTTTTT.

This clone was recorded a few times. The gene calls are TRBV6-1 and TRBJ2-3, with a weak D call TRBD1 (6 bases). The CDR3 totals 15 residues. V was cut by 2 bases and J by 4 bases, with 13 bases left in between. Germline CDR1 is MNHNS and CDR2 is SASEGT. DNA of the CDR3: TGTGCCAGCAGTGAAAATGGGGGCTACTCAGATACGCAGTATTTT. It translates to CASSENGGYSDTQYF.

The rearrangement joins TRBV19 to TRBJ1-1, with a possible D match to TRBD1 (6 bases). The ends were cut back, 4 bases at V and 4 bases at J, with 16 bases in the middle. CDR1 LNHDA and CDR2 SQIVND come from the germline V gene (reference sequence). CDR3 length equals 15 residues. The CDR3 loop reads CASSTSRGGVTEAFF. The CDR3 DNA sequence: TGTGCCAGTAGTACTTCGAGAGGGGGGGTCACTGAAGCTTTCTTT.

This clone was observed a single time. The V and J genes are TRBV2 and TRBJ1-1; unclear D gene. V was shortened by 5 bases and J by 2 bases, with 9 bases between the two germline ends. The CDR3 has 13 amino acids. Germline-derived CDR1 and CDR2 are SNHLY and FYNNEI. The CDR3 sequence: CASSSGSNTEAFF. DNA for the CDR3: TGTGCCAGCAGTTCGGGGTCCAACACTGAAGCTTTCTTT.

This clone has just a few counts. This chain uses TRBV6-5 with TRBJ1-2; 7 positions agree with TRBD1. The germline gives CDR1 MNHEY, CDR2 SVGAGI. There are 13 residues in the CDR3. The V segment lost 4 bases and the J segment 2 bases; nucleotides outside the gene matches: 1. The CDR3: CASSSGQNYGYTF. CDR3 coding DNA: TGTGCCAGCAGTTCGGGACAGAACTATGGCTACACCTTC.

V usage is TRBV7-8 and J usage is TRBJ2-2, with a possible D match to TRBD2 (5 bases). Trimming stripped 7 bases from V and 4 bases from J, with 22 bases between. Germline values: CDR1 SGHVS, CDR2 FQNEAQ. CDR3 length: 17 amino acids. This CDR3 reads CASIVNGLTQATGELFF. The CDR3 coding sequence is TGTGCCAGCATCGTAAACGGACTTACCCAAGCCACCGGGGAGCTGTTTTTT.

This clone is a singleton in its sample. The chain couples TRBV5-1 to TRBJ2-5, with D perhaps TRBD2 (6 bases). CDR3 length equals 15 residues. From germline, CDR1 is SGHRS and CDR2 YFSETQ. The germline V and J ends were trimmed by 1 base and 5 bases, with 15 bases remaining between them. The CDR3 DNA follows: TGCGCCAGCAGCTTGCTCTCGGGAGAGGCGGAGACCCAGTACTTC. This encodes CASSLLSGEAETQYF.

The chain is built from TRBV7-3 and TRBJ2-1; 7 bases map to TRBD2. Germline lookup yields CDR1 SGHTA and CDR2 FQGTGA. The CDR3 sequence is 15 residues long. Trimming removed 2 bases from V and 8 bases from J; junction bases left unmatched: 9. The CDR3 spells CASSLWGRAIDEQFF. Here the CDR3 DNA reads TGTGCCAGCAGCTTATGGGGGAGGGCCATCGATGAGCAGTTCTTC.

This clone was detected a few times. The chain uses TRBV4-1 and TRBJ1-3; TRBD1 aligns across 11 bases. With 4 bases clipped from V and 4 bases from J, the junction kept 6 bases outside the gene matches. CDR1 MGHRA and CDR2 YSYEKL come from the germline V gene. This CDR3 spans 16 amino acids. In nucleotides, the CDR3 is TGCGCCAGCAGCCCCATGGACAGGGGGCAAGGAAACACCATATATTTT. Amino acid sequence: CASSPMDRGQGNTIYF.

The rearrangement uses TRBV28 and TRBJ1-1, with D tentatively TRBD1 (5 bases). V shed 2 bases and J shed 4 bases, with 8 bases lying between them. This CDR3 contains 13 residues. Germline assignment: CDR1 MDHEN and CDR2 SYDVKM. CDR3 sequence reads: CASSLVGGTEAFF. The CDR3 nucleotides read TGTGCCAGCAGTTTAGTGGGGGGCACTGAAGCTTTCTTT.

J is TRBJ2-7 and V is TRBV5-1; 11 bases line up with TRBD1. The junction had 12 bases not matched to a gene; V was cut back by 4 bases and J by 6 bases. This CDR3 is built from 16 residues. The germline CDR1 and CDR2 sequences are SGHRS and YFSETQ. The CDR3 nucleotides read TGCGCCAGCAGCCCCGAACCAGGGACAGGGGGTAGCGAGCAGTACTTC. As protein: CASSPEPGTGGSEQYF.

V usage is TRBV2 and J usage is TRBJ1-1; 7 nucleotides align to TRBD1. CDR3 size: 13 residues. V shed 9 bases, J shed 1 base, and the junction held 5 bases outside the gene matches. The germline V gene encodes CDR1 SNHLY and CDR2 FYNNEI. The CDR3 nucleotides read TGTGCCAGTACAGGGGCGAGGAACACTGAAGCTTTCTTT. Its protein is CASTGARNTEAFF.

There are a few counts of this clone. V is TRBV7-9 and J is TRBJ2-7; 8 nucleotides match TRBD2. The germline gives CDR1 SEHNR, CDR2 FQNEAQ (reference sequence). The CDR3 has 16 amino acids. V shed 4 bases, J shed 1 base, and the junction held 9 bases outside the gene matches. This CDR3 is CASSYLGGRTSYEQYF. CDR3 DNA: TGTGCCAGCAGCTACTTGGGCGGGAGGACTTCCTACGAGCAGTACTTC.

V usage is TRBV5-6 and J usage is TRBJ1-4; 9 bases line up with TRBD1. This CDR3 spans 16 amino acids. The germline gives CDR1 SGHDT, CDR2 YYEEEE. V was clipped by 3 bases and J by 8 bases; unmatched bases: 11. The CDR3 DNA reads TGTGCCAGCAGCTCTATAAAATGGACAGGGGAGGAAAAACTGTTTTTT. It encodes CASSSIKWTGEEKLFF.

The chain couples TRBV7-8 to TRBJ1-5; 9 bases match TRBD1. This CDR3 has 17 amino acids. Germline V gives CDR1 SGHVS, CDR2 FQNEAQ. Trimming took 4 bases from V and 0 from J; bases not matched to a gene: 7. The CDR3 coding sequence is TGTGCCAGCAGCTCGAATCCGGGACAGGGTAGCAATCAGCCCCAGCATTTT. Residues: CASSSNPGQGSNQPQHF.

The chain couples TRBV10-3 to TRBJ2-5, with D possibly matching TRBD1 (6 bases). Trimming shortened V by 3 bases and J by 5 bases, and 19 bases separated the two germline ends. This CDR3 spans 16 amino acids. Germline V gene sequence: CDR1 ENHRY, CDR2 SYGVKD. This chain's CDR3 is CAISDSENRVGETQYF. CDR3 in DNA: TGTGCCATCAGTGATTCCGAAAACAGGGTTGGGGAGACCCAGTACTTC.

The chain uses TRBV28 and TRBJ2-5; unclear D gene. The end of the DNA fits TRBJ2-7 better, so the J call may be wrong. The germline V gene encodes CDR1 MDHEN and CDR2 SYDVKM. The CDR3 is 13 amino acids. CDR3 DNA: TGTGCCAGCAGTTCCCGCCTTCCCCACGAGCAGTACTTC. Translation gives CASSSRLPHEQYF.

The chain is built from TRBV4-1 and TRBJ2-1; D perhaps matches TRBD2 (6 bases). Deletions cut 5 bases from V and 0 bases from J, with 14 bases between. Germline V gene sequence: CDR1 MGHRA, CDR2 YSYEKL. The CDR3 contains 16 residues. CDR3 loop: CASSAREKSSYNEQFF. The CDR3 region has the DNA TGCGCCAGCAGCGCCCGGGAGAAGAGCTCCTACAATGAGCAGTTCTTC.

The V call is TRBV13, the J call TRBJ1-2; 8 bases map to TRBD1. This CDR3 has 15 residues. The V gene's germline CDR1 is PRHDT and CDR2 FYEKMQ (reference sequence). The V segment lost 5 bases and the J segment 4 bases; nucleotides outside the gene matches: 9. CDR3 in DNA: TGTGCCAGCAGCCCCAACCCGACAGGGGCCTATGGCTACACCTTC. Protein product: CASSPNPTGAYGYTF.

The V and J genes are TRBV6-5 and TRBJ1-5; D is unresolved. V was clipped by 7 bases and J by 3 bases, with 13 bases between them. The CDR3 loop spans 14 amino acids. Germline CDR1 MNHEY, CDR2 SVGAGI. The CDR3 protein is CASNNGPPNQPQHF. CDR3 bases: TGTGCCAGCAATAACGGTCCTCCCAATCAGCCCCAGCATTTT.

This chain uses TRBV10-3 with TRBJ2-1; D not resolved. Between the trimmed V and J ends, which lost 3 bases and 10 bases, there was a span of 7 bases. This CDR3 has 11 amino acids. Germline CDR1 ENHRY, CDR2 SYGVKD. The CDR3 loop is CAISEEREQFF. DNA for the CDR3: TGTGCCATCAGTGAAGAGAGGGAGCAGTTCTTC.

V is TRBV7-9 and J is TRBJ2-1; D is unclear. The CDR3 loop spans 15 amino acids. CDR1 and CDR2 from the germline V gene are SEHNR and FQNEAQ (reference sequence). Between the trimmed V and J ends, which lost 5 bases and 3 bases, there was a span of 14 bases. This CDR3 reads CASSPMSPGYNEQFF. The CDR3 DNA sequence: TGTGCCAGCAGCCCTATGTCTCCGGGCTACAATGAGCAGTTCTTC.

V usage is TRBV7-3 and J usage is TRBJ2-7; possibly TRBD2 for D (5 bases). The germline V gene has CDR1 SGHTA and CDR2 FQGTGA. Trimming cost V 2 bases and J 2 bases, with 10 bases left between them. This CDR3 has 14 amino acids. CDR3 in amino acids: CASSLQDGTYEQYF. CDR3 nucleotides: TGTGCCAGCAGCTTACAGGACGGGACCTACGAGCAGTACTTC.

V gene TRBV18 combines with J gene TRBJ1-2; D unclear. The germline V gene has CDR1 KGHSH and CDR2 LQKENI. V shed 2 bases and J shed 5 bases, with 12 bases lying between them. This CDR3 has 14 residues. CDR3 nucleotides: TGTGCCAGCTCACCAGGGCAGCTTGAGTATGGCTACACCTTC. Translation: CASSPGQLEYGYTF.

The rearrangement uses TRBV18 and TRBJ1-5, with D maybe TRBD1 (6 bases). The V and J ends lost 5 bases and 1 base respectively, with 9 bases between them. The CDR3 totals 14 residues. Germline CDR1 is KGHSH and CDR2 is LQKENI. As DNA, the CDR3 is TGTGCCAGCTCAGGTCAGGGGAGCAATCAGCCCCAGCATTTT. This encodes CASSGQGSNQPQHF.